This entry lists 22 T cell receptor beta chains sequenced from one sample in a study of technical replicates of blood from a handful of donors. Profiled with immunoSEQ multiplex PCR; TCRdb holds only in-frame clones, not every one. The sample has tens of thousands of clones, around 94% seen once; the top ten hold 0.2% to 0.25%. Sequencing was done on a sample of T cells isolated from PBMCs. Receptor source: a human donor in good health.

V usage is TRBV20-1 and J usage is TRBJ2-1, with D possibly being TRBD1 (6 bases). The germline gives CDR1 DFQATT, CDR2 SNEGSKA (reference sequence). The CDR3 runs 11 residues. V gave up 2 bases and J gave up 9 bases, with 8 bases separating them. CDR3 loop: CSARRGFEQFF. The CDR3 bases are TGCAGTGCTAGAAGGGGGTTTGAGCAGTTCTTC.

CDR3 region: CASSFGQDNEKLFF. CDR3 nucleotides: TGCGCCAGCAGCTTCGGACAGGATAATGAAAAACTGTTTTTT. V gene TRBV5-1 combines with J gene TRBJ1-4; 7 positions match TRBD1. Losses at the gene ends were 2 bases for V and 4 bases for J; bases not matched to a gene: 2. The CDR3 extends over 14 amino acids. CDR1 SGHRS and CDR2 YFSETQ come from the germline V gene.

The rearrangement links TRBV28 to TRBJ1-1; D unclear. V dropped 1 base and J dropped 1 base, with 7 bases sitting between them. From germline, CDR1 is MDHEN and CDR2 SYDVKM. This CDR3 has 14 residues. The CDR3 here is CASSLLAENTEAFF. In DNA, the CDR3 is TGTGCCAGCAGTTTATTAGCGGAGAACACTGAAGCTTTCTTT.

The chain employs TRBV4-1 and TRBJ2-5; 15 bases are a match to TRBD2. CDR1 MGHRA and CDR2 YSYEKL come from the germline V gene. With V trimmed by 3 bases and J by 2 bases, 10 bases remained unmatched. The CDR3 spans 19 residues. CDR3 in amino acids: CASSHPGLAGGPGQETQYF. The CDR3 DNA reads TGCGCCAGCAGCCATCCCGGACTAGCGGGAGGGCCGGGACAAGAGACCCAGTACTTC.

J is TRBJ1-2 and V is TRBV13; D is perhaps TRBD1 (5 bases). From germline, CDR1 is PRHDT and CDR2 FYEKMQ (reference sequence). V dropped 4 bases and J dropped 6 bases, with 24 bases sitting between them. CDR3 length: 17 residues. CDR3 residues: CASSSRGTDLRGNGYTF. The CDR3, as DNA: TGTGCCAGCAGCTCACGCGGGACGGACCTAAGGGGTAATGGCTACACCTTC.

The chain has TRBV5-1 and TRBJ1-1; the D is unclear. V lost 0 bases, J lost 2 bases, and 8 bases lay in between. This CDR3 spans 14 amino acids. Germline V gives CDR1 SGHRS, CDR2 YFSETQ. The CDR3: CASSLVIGNTEAFF. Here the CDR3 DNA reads TGCGCCAGCAGCTTGGTTATCGGTAACACTGAAGCTTTCTTT. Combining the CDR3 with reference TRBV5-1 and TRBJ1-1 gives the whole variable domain KAGVTQTPRYLIKTRGQQVTLSCSPISGHRSVSWYQQTPGQGLQFLFEYFSETQRNKGNFPGRFSGRQFSNSRSEMNVSTLELGDSALYLCASSLVIGNTEAFFGQGTRLTVV.

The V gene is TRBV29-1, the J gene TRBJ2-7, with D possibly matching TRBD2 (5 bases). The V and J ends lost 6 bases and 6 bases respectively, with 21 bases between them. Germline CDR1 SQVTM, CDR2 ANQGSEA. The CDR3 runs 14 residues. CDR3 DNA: TGCAGCGTCCAACCCCGGGGTGGAGAGGGCGAGCAGTACTTC. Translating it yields CSVQPRGGEGEQYF.

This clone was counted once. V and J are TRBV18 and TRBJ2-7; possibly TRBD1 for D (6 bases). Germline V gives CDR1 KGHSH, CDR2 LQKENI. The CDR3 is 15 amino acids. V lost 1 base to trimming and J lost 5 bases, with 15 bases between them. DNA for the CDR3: TGTGCCAGCTCACCACAGCCCAGGGGTTACGACGAGCAGTACTTC. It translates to CASSPQPRGYDEQYF.

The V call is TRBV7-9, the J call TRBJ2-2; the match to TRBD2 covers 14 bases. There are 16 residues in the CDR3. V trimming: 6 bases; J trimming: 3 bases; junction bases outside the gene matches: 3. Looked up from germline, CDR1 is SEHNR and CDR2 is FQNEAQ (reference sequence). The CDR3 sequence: CASSLGLAGDTGELFF. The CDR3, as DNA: TGTGCCAGCAGTTTGGGACTAGCGGGAGACACCGGGGAGCTGTTTTTT.

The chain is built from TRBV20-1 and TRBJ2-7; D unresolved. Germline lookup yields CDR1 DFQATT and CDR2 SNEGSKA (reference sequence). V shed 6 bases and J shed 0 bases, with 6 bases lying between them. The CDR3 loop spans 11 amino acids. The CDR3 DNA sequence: TGCAGTGCCCTTAGCTCCTACGAGCAGTACTTC. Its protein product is CSALSSYEQYF.

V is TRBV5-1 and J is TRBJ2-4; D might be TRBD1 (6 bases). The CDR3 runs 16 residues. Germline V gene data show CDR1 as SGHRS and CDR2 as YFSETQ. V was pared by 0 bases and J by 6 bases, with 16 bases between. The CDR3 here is CASSLEGPADRNIQYF. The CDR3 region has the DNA TGCGCCAGCAGCTTGGAAGGGCCCGCGGACAGAAACATTCAGTACTTC.

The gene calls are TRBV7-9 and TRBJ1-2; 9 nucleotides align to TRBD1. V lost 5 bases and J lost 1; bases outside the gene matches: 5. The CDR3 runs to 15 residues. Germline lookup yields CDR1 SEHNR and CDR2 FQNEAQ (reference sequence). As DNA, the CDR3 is TGTGCCAGCAGCCCGGGGACAGGGAATAACTATGGCTACACCTTC. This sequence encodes CASSPGTGNNYGYTF.

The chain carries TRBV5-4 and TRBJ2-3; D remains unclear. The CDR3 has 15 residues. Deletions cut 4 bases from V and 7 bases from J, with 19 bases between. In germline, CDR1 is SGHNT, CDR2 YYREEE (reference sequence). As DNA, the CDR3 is TGTGCCAGCAGCACGTCAACGCGGCCCGTAAATACGCAGTATTTT. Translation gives CASSTSTRPVNTQYF.

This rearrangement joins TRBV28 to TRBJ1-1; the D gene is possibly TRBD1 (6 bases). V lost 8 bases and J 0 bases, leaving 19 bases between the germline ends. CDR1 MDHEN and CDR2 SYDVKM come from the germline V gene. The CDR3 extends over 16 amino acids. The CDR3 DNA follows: TGTGCCAGCCGAGGGGAGGGGGGCTCCATGAACACTGAAGCTTTCTTT. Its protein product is CASRGEGGSMNTEAFF.

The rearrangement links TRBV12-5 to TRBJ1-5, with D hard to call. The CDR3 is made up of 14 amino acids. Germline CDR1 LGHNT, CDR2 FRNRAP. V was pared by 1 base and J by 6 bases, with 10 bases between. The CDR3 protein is CASGLDGVIQPQHF. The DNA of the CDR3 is TGTGCTAGTGGTTTGGACGGGGTGATTCAGCCCCAGCATTTT. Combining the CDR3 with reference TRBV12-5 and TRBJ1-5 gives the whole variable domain DARVTQTPRHKVTEMGQEVTMRCQPILGHNTVFWYRQTMMQGLELLAYFRNRAPLDDSGMPKDRFSAEMPDATLATLKIQPSEPRDSAVYFCASGLDGVIQPQHFGDGTRLSIL.

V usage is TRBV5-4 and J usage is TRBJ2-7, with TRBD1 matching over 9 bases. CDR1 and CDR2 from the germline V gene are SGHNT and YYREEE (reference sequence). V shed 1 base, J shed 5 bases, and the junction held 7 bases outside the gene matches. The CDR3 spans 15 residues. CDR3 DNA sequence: TGTGCCAGCAGCTTGTCCTACAGGGGGCAAGACGAGCAGTACTTC. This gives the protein CASSLSYRGQDEQYF.

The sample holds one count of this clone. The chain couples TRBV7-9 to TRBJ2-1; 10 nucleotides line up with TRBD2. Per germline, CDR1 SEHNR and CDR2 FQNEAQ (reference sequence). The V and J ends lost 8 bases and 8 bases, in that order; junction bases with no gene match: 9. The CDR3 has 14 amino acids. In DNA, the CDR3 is TGTGCCAGCCTCCTAGCGGGAGTATTTGATGAGCAGTTCTTC. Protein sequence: CASLLAGVFDEQFF. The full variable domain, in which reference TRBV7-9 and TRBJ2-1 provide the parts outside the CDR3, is DTGVSQNPRHKITKRGQNVTFRCDPISEHNRLYWYRQTLGQGPEFLTYFQNEAQLEKSRLLSDRFSAERPKGSFSTLEIQRTEQGDSAMYLCASLLAGVFDEQFFGPGTRLTVL.

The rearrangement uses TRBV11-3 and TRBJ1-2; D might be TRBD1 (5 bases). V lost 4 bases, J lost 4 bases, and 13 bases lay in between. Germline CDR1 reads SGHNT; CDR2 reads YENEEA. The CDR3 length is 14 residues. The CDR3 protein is CASSSWRDGYGYTF. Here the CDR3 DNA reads TGTGCCAGCAGCTCCTGGAGGGACGGCTATGGCTACACCTTC. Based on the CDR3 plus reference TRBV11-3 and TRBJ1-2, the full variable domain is EAGVVQSPRYKIIEKKQPVAFWCNPISGHNTLYWYLQNLGQGPELLIRYENEEAVDDSQLPKDRFSAERLKGVDSTLKIQPAELGDSAVYLCASSSWRDGYGYTFGSGTRLTVV.

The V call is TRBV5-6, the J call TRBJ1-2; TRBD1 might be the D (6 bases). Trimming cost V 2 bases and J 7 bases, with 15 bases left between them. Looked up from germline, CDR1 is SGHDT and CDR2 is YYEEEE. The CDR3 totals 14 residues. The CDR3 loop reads CASSFGGPVSGYTF. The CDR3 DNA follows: TGTGCCAGCAGCTTCGGGGGGCCGGTAAGTGGCTACACCTTC.

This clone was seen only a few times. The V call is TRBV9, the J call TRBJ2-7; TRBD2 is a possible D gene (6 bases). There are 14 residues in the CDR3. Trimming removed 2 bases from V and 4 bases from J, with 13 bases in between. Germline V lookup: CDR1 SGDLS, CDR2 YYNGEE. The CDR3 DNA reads TGTGCCAGCAGCGTGGCGGGATACCAATACGAGCAGTACTTC. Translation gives CASSVAGYQYEQYF.

For the CDR3, the DNA is TGTGCCAGCAGCTTTTTCCCACAGGGCAGCAATCAGCCCCAGCATTTT. Its translation is CASSFFPQGSNQPQHF. The chain joins TRBV13 to TRBJ1-5; the D gene is possibly TRBD1 (6 bases). This CDR3 is 16 amino acids long. The V gene lost 3 bases and the J gene lost 1 base, with 13 bases spanning the gap. Germline V gene sequence: CDR1 PRHDT, CDR2 FYEKMQ (reference sequence).

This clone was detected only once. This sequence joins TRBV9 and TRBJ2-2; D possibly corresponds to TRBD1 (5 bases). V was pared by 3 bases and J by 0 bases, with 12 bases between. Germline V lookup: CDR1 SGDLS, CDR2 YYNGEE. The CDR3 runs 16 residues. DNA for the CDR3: TGTGCCAGCAGCGCCACAGGTCAACCGAACACCGGGGAGCTGTTTTTT. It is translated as CASSATGQPNTGELFF.